This entry is about one TCR beta chain. As yet, its antigen is unknown. The primer mix had 60 Vbeta and 13 Jbeta primers. In the source study's methods: Later, tens of millions of unique TCR beta chains were counted in an analysis, and about 10 million of them were shared. Libraries were prepared by immunoSEQ multiplex PCR; TCRdb keeps only in-frame clonotypes and omits some of them. The DNA was the basis for D and trimming; V, J and clone size are from that table. The data hold 50,000 or so clones, with around 72% observed a single time. This specimen belongs to a study of cytomegalovirus exposure and HLA in healthy donors. Germline CDR1 LGHNA, CDR2 YSLEER. The CDR3 totals 19 residues. V shed 1 base and J shed 0 bases, with 21 bases lying between them. Study observations and caveats: There were some V segments, including TRBV6-2 and TRBV6-3, excluded as indistinguishable.

These donors counted as nominally healthy when sampled, but unrecorded immune exposures were likely. The source is a man between 18 and 29 years old in good health and CMV-seronegative. This chain uses TRBV4-3 with TRBJ1-2, with D maybe TRBD1 (6 bases). The sample was PBMCs. CDR3 loop: CASSQGVGVRQATNYGYTF. DNA for the CDR3: TGCGCCAGCAGCCAAGGGGTCGGTGTCAGACAGGCGACTAACTATGGCTACACCTTC.